This TCR beta chain was profiled in a study of molecular identifiers for immune sequencing clone quantification. Study observations and caveats: The sizes of highly expanded clones could be underestimated when identical TCR molecules share a barcode. Clones above 20 RNA copies held over 98% of effector molecules, under 1% in naive cells.

TCRdb ran MiXCR on the PCR reads and lists one entry per CDR3 protein. Of hundreds of thousands of distinct CDR3 sequences listed, 25% were seen once; the top ten hold about 0.78%. The CDR3 has 15 residues. Germline V gene lookup returns CDR1 SGDLS and CDR2 YYNGEE. Trimming took 7 bases from V and 8 from J; bases not matched to a gene: 14. For this clonotype: The antigen is unknown. Since a much larger clone is just one base distant, this may be a read error.

Preparation of naive CD8 libraries involved roughly 19,000 to 1,100,000 sorted cells and 10%, 30% or 50% RNA. The TCR comes from a human donor in good health. Some libraries in this study had Jurkat cell RNA spiked in. Input material: naive CD8+ T cells from blood, with Jurkat cell RNA spiked in. The subset: FACS-sorted CD8+CD4-CCR7+CD45RA+ naive T cells. The rearrangement joins TRBV9 to TRBJ1-1; 10 positions agree with TRBD1. CDR3 sequence: CASGRGQGTRPEAFF. The CDR3 nucleotides are TGTGCCAGCGGCAGGGGACAGGGGACGAGACCCGAAGCTTTCTTT.